The 22 T cell receptor beta chains below all came from one sample that was sequenced in a study of beta chain features in type 1 diabetes. Sequenced material consisted of expressed TCRB transcripts (all of the isolated RNA was reverse transcribed). The method was immunoSEQ multiplex PCR; TCRdb's version includes in-frame clones alone and lacks a portion of them. The sample lists 120,000 to 150,000 clones, 8% to 13% occurring once. The specimen sequenced was naive CD4+ T cells from blood. These receptors came from a man aged 18 to 29 in good health.

Only a few counts were recorded for this clone. This chain connects TRBV6-1 to TRBJ1-2; tentative D call: TRBD1 (5 bases). The CDR3 is 15 residues long. Germline CDR1 is MNHNS and CDR2 is SASEGT. V was trimmed by 1 base and J by 4 bases, leaving 13 bases between them. This CDR3 is CASSEDPSRGYGYTF. The DNA for the CDR3 is TGTGCCAGCAGTGAAGACCCTTCAAGGGGCTATGGCTACACCTTC.

This rearrangement joins TRBV7-9 to TRBJ2-7; tentative D call: TRBD2 (5 bases). From germline, CDR1 is SEHNR and CDR2 FQNEAQ (reference sequence). V lost 1 base to trimming and J lost 1 base, with 8 bases between them. The CDR3 runs to 14 residues. The CDR3 sequence is CASSLVTISYEQYF. CDR3 nucleotide sequence: TGTGCCAGCAGCTTAGTGACTATTTCCTACGAGCAGTACTTC.

This clone was counted between two and nine times. The rearrangement uses TRBV2 and TRBJ1-5; D is undetermined. This CDR3 contains 15 residues. Germline CDR1 SNHLY, CDR2 FYNNEI. V dropped 6 bases and J dropped 2 bases, with 14 bases sitting between them. In nucleotides, the CDR3 is TGTGCCAGCAGAACGGACGGGATGGGCAATCAGCCCCAGCATTTT. It codes for CASRTDGMGNQPQHF.

The chain couples TRBV5-1 to TRBJ1-4; 8 nucleotides line up with TRBD1. Germline CDR1 SGHRS, CDR2 YFSETQ. The length of the CDR3 is 15 residues. Losses at the gene ends were 4 bases for V and 4 bases for J; bases not matched to a gene: 6. This CDR3 is CASSLGQGNNEKLFF. CDR3 coding DNA: TGCGCCAGCAGCCTAGGACAGGGTAATAATGAAAAACTGTTTTTT.

The chain couples TRBV18 to TRBJ2-5; 7 bases map to TRBD1. The end of the DNA is better explained by TRBJ2-7, so the J call may be wrong. The CDR3 length is 13 residues. The V gene's germline CDR1 is KGHSH and CDR2 LQKENI. CDR3 DNA sequence: TGTGCCAGCTCGCAGGGGACAGCCTACGAGCAGTACTTC. This codes for CASSQGTAYEQYF.

The chain links TRBV10-3 to TRBJ2-3; 8 nucleotides agree with TRBD2. The V and J ends lost 9 bases and 0 bases, in that order; junction bases with no gene match: 8. The length of the CDR3 is 15 residues. The germline gives CDR1 ENHRY, CDR2 SYGVKD. CDR3 residues: CAMASGGPSTDTQYF. Here the CDR3 DNA reads TGTGCCATGGCCAGCGGGGGCCCTAGCACAGATACGCAGTATTTT.

This clone was counted ten times or more. This chain uses TRBV28 with TRBJ2-7, with a weak D call TRBD1 (5 bases). The CDR3 totals 15 residues. Looked up from germline, CDR1 is MDHEN and CDR2 is SYDVKM. V was shortened by 5 bases and J by 0 bases, with 14 bases between the two germline ends. CDR3 coding DNA: TGTGCCAGCAGTCCCGGCTCAGGGCCCTCCTACGAGCAGTACTTC. Its translation: CASSPGSGPSYEQYF. Using reference TRBV28 and TRBJ2-7 for the parts outside the CDR3, the full variable domain is DVKVTQSSRYLVKRTGEKVFLECVQDMDHENMFWYRQDPGLGLRLIYFSYDVKMKEKGDIPEGYSVSREKKERFSLILESASTNQTSMYLCASSPGSGPSYEQYFGPGTRLTVT.

This clone occurred a few times. The DNA for the CDR3 is TGTGCCAGCAGCTTAGTTTGGCAGGGTTCCAACGAGCAGTACTTC. This translates into CASSLVWQGSNEQYF. The genes are TRBV7-2 and TRBJ2-7; maybe TRBD1 (5 bases). Deletions cut 1 base from V and 5 bases from J, with 15 bases between. Looked up from germline, CDR1 is SGHTA and CDR2 is FQGNSA. The CDR3 consists of 15 residues.

The chain carries TRBV5-1 and TRBJ1-1; D is uncertain. This CDR3 comprises 12 residues. V was cut by 2 bases and J by 5 bases, with 7 bases left in between. Germline CDR1 SGHRS, CDR2 YFSETQ. The CDR3 region has the DNA TGCGCCAGCAGCTTTGGAGTAACTGAAGCTTTCTTT. Residues: CASSFGVTEAFF.

The chain uses TRBV18 and TRBJ1-3, with D perhaps TRBD1 (5 bases). The CDR3 contains 16 residues. Germline V CDR1 and CDR2: KGHSH, LQKENI. The V end was cut by 3 bases, the J end by 2 bases, with 14 bases between. The CDR3: CASSPTVGETGNTIYF. DNA of the CDR3: TGTGCCAGCTCACCGACAGTAGGGGAAACTGGAAACACCATATATTTT.

This clone was detected ten times or more. The chain combines TRBV27 with TRBJ2-6, with 7 bases lining up with TRBD1. The CDR3 sequence is 16 residues long. In germline, CDR1 is MNHEY, CDR2 SMNVEV (reference sequence). V was pared by 5 bases and J by 1 base, with 5 bases of the junction left unmatched. CDR3 coding DNA: TGTGCCAGCAGTAAATCGACAGGGTCTGGGGCCAACGTCCTGACTTTC. It encodes CASSKSTGSGANVLTF.

In this sample, this clone turned up a few times. The gene calls are TRBV5-4 and TRBJ2-3; 8 nucleotides line up with TRBD2. Germline V lookup: CDR1 SGHNT, CDR2 YYREEE (reference sequence). Unmatched junction bases numbered 6, after V lost 0 bases and J lost 6 bases. The CDR3 loop spans 15 amino acids. CDR3 loop: CASSLAGGAPDTQYF. The DNA for the CDR3 is TGTGCCAGCAGCTTGGCGGGGGGGGCCCCGGATACGCAGTATTTT.

This clone was recorded a few times. The chain uses TRBV25-1 and TRBJ1-2, with D hard to call. CDR3 length equals 14 residues. Germline-derived CDR1 and CDR2 are MGHDK and SYGVNS. V lost 3 bases to trimming and J lost 7 bases, with 15 bases between them. CDR3 nucleotides: TGTGCCAGCAGTGAGGGCTGGCTCGCACGTGGCTACACCTTC. It is translated as CASSEGWLARGYTF.

The rearrangement uses TRBV9 and TRBJ2-5, with a weak D call TRBD2 (8 bases). Germline V gene sequence: CDR1 SGDLS, CDR2 YYNGEE. The germline V and J ends were trimmed by 4 bases and 1 base, with 17 bases remaining between them. The CDR3 runs 16 residues. DNA for the CDR3: TGTGCCAGCAGCCAGGGGGGGACTAGGCTCCAAGAGACCCAGTACTTC. It specifies CASSQGGTRLQETQYF.

This clone was found once. The rearrangement joins TRBV7-9 to TRBJ2-1; D ambiguous. V lost 1 base to trimming and J lost 8 bases, with 9 bases between them. The germline CDR1 and CDR2 sequences are SEHNR and FQNEAQ (reference sequence). The CDR3 runs to 13 residues. The CDR3 reads CASSLGASDEQFF. Written as DNA, the CDR3 is TGTGCCAGCAGCTTAGGGGCATCCGATGAGCAGTTCTTC. The full variable domain, rest sourced from reference TRBV7-9 and TRBJ2-1, is DTGVSQNPRHKITKRGQNVTFRCDPISEHNRLYWYRQTLGQGPEFLTYFQNEAQLEKSRLLSDRFSAERPKGSFSTLEIQRTEQGDSAMYLCASSLGASDEQFFGPGTRLTVL.

CDR3 nucleotide sequence: TGTGCCAGCATGGCACAGTACGAGCAGTACTTC. Translated: CASMAQYEQYF. V and J are TRBV2 and TRBJ2-7, with D hard to call. CDR3 length: 11 amino acids. Germline values: CDR1 SNHLY, CDR2 FYNNEI. V lost 7 bases and J lost 4, with 8 bases in between.

This clone was seen only a few times. V usage is TRBV6-4 and J usage is TRBJ1-6, with D unclear. V dropped 8 bases and J dropped 9 bases, with 20 bases sitting between them. Germline CDR1 MRHNA, CDR2 SNTAGT. This CDR3 is built from 15 residues. CDR3 region: CASSSGVGIGSPLHF. The CDR3 DNA reads as TGTGCCAGCTCTTCCGGGGTTGGTATAGGTTCACCCCTCCACTTT.

CDR3 nucleotides: TGTGCCAGCAGTGGGACTCCTGGGACCCAGTACTTC. Translation: CASSGTPGTQYF. The V gene is TRBV6-5, the J gene TRBJ2-5, with D possibly TRBD2 on 6 matching bases. Germline assignment: CDR1 MNHEY and CDR2 SVGAGI. Deletions cut 5 bases from V and 7 bases from J, with 11 bases between. The CDR3 is made up of 12 amino acids.

The rearrangement joins TRBV4-1 to TRBJ1-5; 8 bases fit TRBD1. The CDR3 contains 13 residues. V lost 3 bases, J lost 5 bases, and 0 bases stayed unmatched. Per germline, CDR1 MGHRA and CDR2 YSYEKL. In DNA, the CDR3 is TGCGCCAGCAGCCAGGACAGGGATCAGCCCCAGCATTTT. Residues: CASSQDRDQPQHF.

Only a few counts were recorded for this clone. The chain is built from TRBV5-1 and TRBJ2-5; 8 bases line up with TRBD1. V was pared by 0 bases and J by 5 bases, with 12 bases of the junction left unmatched. The CDR3 totals 17 residues. Germline V gene sequence: CDR1 SGHRS, CDR2 YFSETQ. The CDR3 region is CASSLAWQGAMRETQYF. In DNA form, the CDR3 reads TGCGCCAGCAGCTTGGCCTGGCAGGGGGCGATGAGGGAGACCCAGTACTTC.

The chain employs TRBV7-9 and TRBJ2-3, with D tentatively TRBD1 (7 bases). The CDR3 has 15 amino acids. Germline-derived CDR1 and CDR2 are SEHNR and FQNEAQ (reference sequence). Trimming left V 5 bases short and J 1 base short, with 13 bases between. CDR3: CASSPRGAGTDTQYF. DNA for the CDR3: TGTGCCAGCAGCCCCAGGGGGGCTGGCACAGATACGCAGTATTTT.

Remarks on this clone: Other DNA sequences in the sample encode the same CDR3. The V call is TRBV7-2, the J call TRBJ1-1; TRBD1 is a possible D gene (6 bases). The V and J ends lost 3 bases and 1 base respectively, with 6 bases between them. The germline V gene has CDR1 SGHTA and CDR2 FQGNSA. The CDR3 contains 13 residues. CDR3 amino acids: CASSLGQNTEAFF. CDR3 DNA sequence: TGTGCCAGCAGCTTGGGACAGAACACTGAAGCTTTCTTT.